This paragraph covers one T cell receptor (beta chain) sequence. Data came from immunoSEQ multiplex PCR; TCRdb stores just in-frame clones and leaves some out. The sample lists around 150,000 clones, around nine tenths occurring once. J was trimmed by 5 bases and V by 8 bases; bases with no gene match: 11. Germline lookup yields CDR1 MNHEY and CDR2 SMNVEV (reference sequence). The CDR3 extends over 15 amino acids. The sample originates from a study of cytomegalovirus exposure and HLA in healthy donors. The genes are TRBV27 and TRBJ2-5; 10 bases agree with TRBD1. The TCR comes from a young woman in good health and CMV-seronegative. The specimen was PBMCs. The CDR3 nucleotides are TGTGCCAGCTGGGACAGGGGAACGGCGTGGGAGACCCAGTACTTC. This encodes CASWDRGTAWETQYF.